These 5 T cell receptor beta chains were sequenced from one sample in a study of Ad26.COV2.S vaccination and SARS-CoV-2 variants (dated by TCRdb to about 2021). The library was made by the immunoSEQ multiplex PCR assay. As stored in TCRdb, this immuneACCESS dataset retains in-frame rearrangements with V and J assigned. A fraction of the clones does not appear; measured against another copy, unresolved V genes explain less than half of the discrepancy, and the remainder lacks a known reason. The table for this sample lists more than 300,000 clones; about 89% of them were counted only once. The ten largest clones capture about 4.6% of the sample. The label giving this sample's treatment or condition can be read as: 15 to 20 received Ad26.COV2.S at low or high dose, single or two shots; about 5 received placebo; per-sample allocation not given. Repertoires of vaccine and placebo recipients were sequenced from samples collected on day 63 after the first injection.

Sequenced material: peripheral blood, taken in a trial of Ad26.COV2.S vaccine versus placebo. The receptors shown here come from a person between 18 and 59 years old who received the Ad26.COV2.S COVID-19 vaccine or a placebo.

This clone was observed a single time. This chain joins TRBV10-3 and TRBJ1-2; 12 positions agree with TRBD1. Unmatched junction bases numbered 4, after V lost 4 bases and J lost 4 bases. This CDR3 comprises 15 residues. The germline CDR1 and CDR2 sequences are ENHRY and SYGVKD. For the CDR3, the DNA is TGTGCCATCAGTGGGGGACAGGGGGCGGGCTATGGCTACACCTTC. It translates to CAISGGQGAGYGYTF.

This chain uses TRBV5-1 with TRBJ1-2; tentative D call: TRBD1 (6 bases). Germline V gives CDR1 SGHRS, CDR2 YFSETQ. Trimming pared 0 bases from V and 2 bases from J, leaving 11 bases between. This CDR3 has 15 residues. CDR3 bases: TGCGCCAGCAGCTTGGCCGGGGGGCAAAACTATGGCTACACCTTC. The encoded protein is CASSLAGGQNYGYTF.

J is TRBJ1-4 and V is TRBV12-3 or TRBV12-4; no reliable D call. The V end lost 8 bases, the J end lost 7 bases, and 14 bases lay between the germline ends. The length of the CDR3 is 13 residues. The CDR3 nucleotides read TGTGCCAGCGCTTCACGGGGTTTTGAAAAACTGTTTTTT. It yields the protein CASASRGFEKLFF.

This sequence joins TRBV11-2 and TRBJ2-1; TRBD2 matches 7 bases. J gave up 8 bases and V 3 bases, and 4 bases lay outside the gene matches. The germline CDR1 and CDR2 sequences are SGHAT and FQNNGV. The CDR3 loop spans 13 amino acids. This CDR3 is CASSFFRGDEQFF. The CDR3 DNA reads TGTGCCAGCAGCTTCTTCCGGGGGGATGAGCAGTTCTTC.

The J gene is TRBJ1-2, the V gene TRBV6-6; TRBD1 matches at 12 bases. This CDR3 is 16 amino acids long. Germline values: CDR1 MNHNY, CDR2 SVGAGI (reference sequence). The ends lost 6 bases at V and 6 bases at J; junction bases unmatched: 11. CDR3 protein: CASSLFSGTGGDGYTF. For the CDR3, the DNA is TGTGCCAGCAGCCTATTCTCCGGGACAGGGGGCGATGGCTACACCTTC.